This entry concerns a single T cell receptor beta chain. What it recognizes is unknown. The sample comes from a study of T cells expressing NK-cell markers. Study at large: It was sorted CD3+CD56+NKG2C+, CD3+CD56+NKG2C- and CD3+CD56-NKG2C+ T cells that supplied the TCR beta repertoires. Most of the eight sequenced donors were classified as HCMV-seropositive, and one was classified as seronegative.

A 5'RACE template switching approach incorporating UMIs was used to make TCR beta cDNA. Using the 5' RACE reads, TCRdb records one entry per CDR3 protein without DNA. The sample table includes around 280,000 distinct CDR3 sequences. Germline CDR1 reads SGHTA; CDR2 reads FQGNSA. The CDR3 consists of 16 residues. Findings of the study overall: There were a handful of donors in whom these clonotypes also led the CD3+CD56-NKG2C+ fraction.

The specimen sequenced was blood T cells: a sorted CD56 or NKG2C T cell subset, CD4+ or CD8+ T cells, or bulk PBMC T cells (not recorded which). The sequence was collected from a man between 18 and 35 years old in good health. The V and J genes are TRBV7-2 and TRBJ2-5; TCRdb lists TRBD2, though no DNA is available to test this call. The CDR3 loop is CASSLVVSAGAETQYF.